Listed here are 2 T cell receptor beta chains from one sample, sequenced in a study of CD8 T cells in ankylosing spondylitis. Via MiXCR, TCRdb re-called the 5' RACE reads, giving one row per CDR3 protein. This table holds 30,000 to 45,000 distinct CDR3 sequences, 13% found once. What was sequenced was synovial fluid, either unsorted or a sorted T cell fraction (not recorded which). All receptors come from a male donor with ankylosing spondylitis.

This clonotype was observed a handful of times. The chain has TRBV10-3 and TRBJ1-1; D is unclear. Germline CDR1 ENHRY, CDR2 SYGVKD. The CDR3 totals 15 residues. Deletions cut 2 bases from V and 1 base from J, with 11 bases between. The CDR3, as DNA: TGTGCCATCAGTGAGAGGGCGGGGAGGAACACTGAAGCTTTCTTT. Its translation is CAISERAGRNTEAFF.

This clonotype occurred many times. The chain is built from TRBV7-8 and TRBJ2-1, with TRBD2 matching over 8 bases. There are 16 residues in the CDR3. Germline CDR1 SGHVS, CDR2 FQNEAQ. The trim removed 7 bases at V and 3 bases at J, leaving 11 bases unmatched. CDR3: CASIHTSGKNYNEQFF. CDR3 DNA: TGTGCCAGCATCCATACTAGCGGCAAAAACTACAATGAGCAGTTCTTC.